This TCR beta chain was sequenced during a study of control samples from healthy donors and cancer patients. With 5 bases removed from V and 0 bases from J, the gap between germline ends came to 11 bases. Germline CDR1 reads SGHTA; CDR2 reads FQGNSA. The CDR3 has 14 amino acids. Sequencing was performed with immunoSEQ multiplex PCR; in TCRdb, only in-frame clones are kept and a portion is missing. Here the sample spans about 140,000 clones, about 90% being singletons. The rearrangement joins TRBV7-2 to TRBJ2-7, with TRBD1 as a possible D gene (6 bases). The sequence derives from a man aged 18 to 30 in good health. The sequenced sample was blood. CDR3 region: CASSVTGDSYEQYF. In DNA form, the CDR3 reads TGTGCCAGCAGCGTGACAGGAGACTCCTACGAGCAGTACTTC.